The 15 T cell receptor beta chains below all came from one sample that was sequenced in a study of shared clonotypes between healthy human individuals. Sequenced by immunoSEQ multiplex PCR; TCRdb stores in-frame clones only, minus some. Of 1,500,000 or so clones in the sample, 95% to 97% were seen once. Sequenced input: naive CD4+ T cells sorted from blood. Subset here: CD45RA+ positively selected. The receptors derive from a man aged 25-45 years in good health.

This chain uses TRBV29-1 with TRBJ2-5; the match to TRBD1 covers 8 bases. This CDR3 has 14 residues. Trimming took 5 bases from V and 3 from J; bases not matched to a gene: 8. Germline assignment: CDR1 SQVTM and CDR2 ANQGSEA. As DNA, the CDR3 is TGCAGCGTTTCGGGCGGGACAGGAGAAGAGACCCAGTACTTC. Amino acid sequence: CSVSGGTGEETQYF. Combining the CDR3 with reference TRBV29-1 and TRBJ2-5 gives the whole variable domain SAVISQKPSRDICQRGTSLTIQCQVDSQVTMMFWYRQQPGQSLTLIATANQGSEATYESGFVIDKFPISRPNLTFSTLTVSNMSPEDSSIYLCSVSGGTGEETQYFGPGTRLLVL.

The CDR3 nucleotides are TGTGCCAGTAGTATACTAGCGGGGCGACCCCAAGAGACCCAGTACTTC. Residues: CASSILAGRPQETQYF. This sequence joins TRBV19 and TRBJ2-5, with 9 bases identical to TRBD2. With 2 bases clipped from V and 1 base from J, the junction kept 5 bases outside the gene matches. The CDR3 extends over 16 amino acids. The germline V gene encodes CDR1 LNHDA and CDR2 SQIVND (reference sequence). The variable domain in full, completed from reference TRBV19 and TRBJ2-5, reads DGGITQSPKYLFRKEGQNVTLSCEQNLNHDAMYWYRQDPGQGLRLIYYSQIVNDFQKGDIAEGYSVSREKKESFPLTVTSAQKNPTAFYLCASSILAGRPQETQYFGPGTRLLVL.

As concerns this clone: The same CDR3 arises from other DNA sequences in this sample as well. The chain has TRBV18 and TRBJ2-7, with D perhaps being TRBD1 or TRBD2 (5 bases each). Trimming shortened V by 1 base and J by 3 bases, and 13 bases separated the two germline ends. The V gene's germline CDR1 is KGHSH and CDR2 LQKENI. The CDR3 contains 15 residues. The CDR3 coding sequence is TGTGCCAGCTCACCACTTCTGAGGGGCGGCTACGAGCAGTACTTC. It encodes CASSPLLRGGYEQYF. The whole variable domain, remainder taken from reference TRBV18 and TRBJ2-7, is NAGVMQNPRHLVRRRGQEARLRCSPMKGHSHVYWYRQLPEEGLKFMVYLQKENIIDESGMPKERFSAEFPKEGPSILRIQQVVRGDSAAYFCASSPLLRGGYEQYFGPGTRLTVT.

The chain recombines TRBV18 with TRBJ2-5; D gene ambiguous. Deletions cut 1 base from V and 1 base from J, with 10 bases between. Germline V gene sequence: CDR1 KGHSH, CDR2 LQKENI. The CDR3 extends over 15 amino acids. The CDR3: CASSPREVSQETQYF. CDR3 nucleotide sequence: TGTGCCAGCTCACCACGGGAAGTAAGCCAAGAGACCCAGTACTTC.

The V and J genes are TRBV5-4 and TRBJ2-2; D ambiguous. Trimming pared 4 bases from V and 5 bases from J, leaving 12 bases between. The CDR3 is 14 amino acids. Germline-derived CDR1 and CDR2 are SGHNT and YYREEE (reference sequence). The DNA of the CDR3 is TGTGCCAGCAGCCCCCCGGACGGGACCGGGGAGCTGTTTTTT. Its translation is CASSPPDGTGELFF.

The chain links TRBV15 to TRBJ2-2, with 9 bases identical to TRBD2. The CDR3 consists of 15 residues. Per the germline V gene, CDR1 is LNHNV and CDR2 is YYDKDF (reference sequence). Unmatched junction bases numbered 5, after V lost 3 bases and J lost 6 bases. The CDR3 reads CATSSLAGTAGELFF. The CDR3 DNA reads as TGTGCCACCAGCAGCCTAGCGGGGACCGCCGGGGAGCTGTTTTTT.

V is TRBV5-4 and J is TRBJ2-1; 12 bases are a match to TRBD2. The CDR3 is made up of 15 amino acids. The germline CDR1 and CDR2 sequences are SGHNT and YYREEE (reference sequence). With 4 bases clipped from V and 5 bases from J, the junction kept 4 bases outside the gene matches. CDR3 loop: CASSPTSGRNNEQFF. CDR3 bases: TGTGCCAGCAGCCCCACTAGCGGGAGGAACAATGAGCAGTTCTTC. The variable domain in full, completed from reference TRBV5-4 and TRBJ2-1, reads ETGVTQSPTHLIKTRGQQVTLRCSSQSGHNTVSWYQQALGQGPQFIFQYYREEENGRGNFPPRFSGLQFPNYSSELNVNALELDDSALYLCASSPTSGRNNEQFFGPGTRLTVL.

J is TRBJ2-3 and V is TRBV6-5; 10 bases agree with TRBD2. The ends lost 0 bases at V and 10 bases at J; junction bases unmatched: 4. The CDR3 is 14 amino acids. CDR1 and CDR2 from the germline V gene are MNHEY and SVGAGI. The CDR3 sequence is CASSYSERGGAQYF. CDR3 bases: TGTGCCAGCAGTTACTCGGAGCGGGGGGGAGCGCAGTATTTT.

V gene TRBV5-4 combines with J gene TRBJ2-7, with 7 bases that match TRBD2. Germline V gene lookup returns CDR1 SGHNT and CDR2 YYREEE (reference sequence). The CDR3 runs to 14 residues. With V trimmed by 3 bases and J by 5 bases, 8 bases remained unmatched. The CDR3 protein is CASSSGLVTDEQYF. DNA for the CDR3: TGTGCCAGCAGCTCAGGACTAGTCACGGACGAGCAGTACTTC.

As regards this clone: Other nucleotide sequences in the sample specify the same CDR3. This sequence joins TRBV7-2 and TRBJ2-3; D gene ambiguous. Trimming left V 5 bases short and J 5 bases short, with 8 bases between. From germline, CDR1 is SGHTA and CDR2 FQGNSA. The CDR3 is made up of 12 amino acids. The CDR3 nucleotides are TGTGCCAGCAGCCCTTCCCTAGATACGCAGTATTTT. This translates into CASSPSLDTQYF.

The chain recombines TRBV5-4 with TRBJ2-1, with 12 nucleotides matching TRBD2. The CDR3 is 19 residues long. Germline values: CDR1 SGHNT, CDR2 YYREEE (reference sequence). V lost 4 bases, J lost 9 bases, and 20 bases stayed unmatched. DNA for the CDR3: TGTGCCAGCAGCCGTCCCGGCGGGGGGCCTAGCGGGAGGGTCGGTGAGCAGTTCTTC. Its protein is CASSRPGGGPSGRVGEQFF.

Worth noting for this clone: Distinct nucleotide sequences in the sample also encode this CDR3. The chain carries TRBV18 and TRBJ2-5; TRBD2 matches 12 bases. Germline V gene sequence: CDR1 KGHSH, CDR2 LQKENI. The CDR3 loop spans 14 amino acids. Losses at the gene ends were 6 bases for V and 4 bases for J; bases not matched to a gene: 3. In nucleotides, the CDR3 is TGTGCCAGCTCGCCGGGACTAGCGGGAGAGACCCAGTACTTC. It codes for CASSPGLAGETQYF.

Comments on this clone: At the DNA level, this CDR3 is encoded by other sequences in the same sample as well. The gene calls are TRBV15 and TRBJ1-1, with TRBD1 matching over 7 bases. This CDR3 comprises 15 residues. After removal of 0 bases from V and 0 bases from J, the junction contained 1 base not matched to a gene. Germline V gene lookup returns CDR1 LNHNV and CDR2 YYDKDF (reference sequence). Here the CDR3 DNA reads TGTGCCACCAGCAGAGACAGGGGGATGAACACTGAAGCTTTCTTT. Its protein is CATSRDRGMNTEAFF.

A single count supports this clone. The gene calls are TRBV5-1 and TRBJ2-7; 11 positions agree with TRBD2. The ends lost 0 bases at V and 5 bases at J; junction bases unmatched: 7. This CDR3 has 16 amino acids. The germline V gene encodes CDR1 SGHRS and CDR2 YFSETQ. The CDR3 protein is CASSLVAGGRSHEQYF. CDR3 sequence (DNA): TGCGCCAGCAGCTTGGTAGCGGGAGGGCGTAGCCACGAGCAGTACTTC.

About this clone itself: Other DNA sequences in the same sample also yield this CDR3. V is TRBV18 and J is TRBJ1-1; no clear D. V was trimmed by 1 base and J by 1 base, leaving 7 bases between them. This CDR3 is built from 14 residues. The V gene's germline CDR1 is KGHSH and CDR2 LQKENI. Here the CDR3 DNA reads TGTGCCAGCTCACCACTGGGTAGGAACACTGAAGCTTTCTTT. It yields the protein CASSPLGRNTEAFF.